This is a list of T cell receptor beta chains from one sample in a study of blood T cells in healthy people across ages. TCRdb analysed the 5' RACE reads with MiXCR anew, one entry per CDR3 protein. The repertoire has about 2 million distinct CDR3 sequences, roughly 50% of them found once; the top ten carry approximately 2%. Sequenced input: blood. These receptors all come from a middle-aged woman in good health. Both conserved end residues are trimmed from each CDR3.

v_call: TRBV27; j_call: TRBJ2-1; cdr3_aa: ASTTRDKLPGQF
v_call: TRBV27; j_call: TRBJ1-2; cdr3_aa: ASSLSVGTGYGYT
v_call: TRBV12-3/TRBV12-4; j_call: TRBJ2-5; cdr3_aa: ASSLRQGGEKTQY
v_call: TRBV5-1; j_call: TRBJ1-2; cdr3_aa: ASSGGTYQVYGYT
v_call: TRBV3-1; j_call: TRBJ2-5; cdr3_aa: ASSQPGLAGLETQY
v_call: TRBV20-1; j_call: TRBJ2-7; cdr3_aa: SARLARYEQY
v_call: TRBV5-1; j_call: TRBJ2-1; cdr3_aa: ASRRDREETQF
v_call: TRBV20-1; j_call: TRBJ1-1; cdr3_aa: SARGWVVQGNFGGTEAF
v_call: TRBV5-1; j_call: TRBJ2-5; cdr3_aa: ASSLATVLQETQY
v_call: TRBV28; j_call: .; cdr3_aa: ASRRDRGNGETQY
v_call: TRBV18; j_call: TRBJ1-1; cdr3_aa: ASSPQASNTEAF
v_call: TRBV3-1; j_call: TRBJ2-3; cdr3_aa: ASSQSIRTDTQY
v_call: TRBV24-1; j_call: TRBJ1-5; cdr3_aa: ATSDPVTGLNQPQH
v_call: TRBV5-1; j_call: TRBJ2-1; cdr3_aa: ASSPPSGRYNEQF
v_call: TRBV12-3/TRBV12-4; j_call: TRBJ2-7; cdr3_aa: ASTPGGASYEQY
v_call: TRBV7-9; j_call: TRBJ2-7; cdr3_aa: ASSFEGEQY
v_call: TRBV7-2; j_call: TRBJ2-7; cdr3_aa: ASSLRPGLEQY
v_call: TRBV5-6; j_call: TRBJ2-6; cdr3_aa: ASSLPGAQHSGANVLT
v_call: TRBV4-2; j_call: TRBJ2-5; cdr3_aa: ASSQKAQETQY
v_call: TRBV6-5; j_call: TRBJ2-5; cdr3_aa: ASSYQASLEGLETQY
v_call: TRBV29-1; j_call: TRBJ2-7; cdr3_aa: SVFTGHEQY
v_call: TRBV9; j_call: TRBJ2-3; cdr3_aa: ASSVQAGGLDTQY
v_call: TRBV6-1; j_call: TRBJ2-1; cdr3_aa: ASSEALRQLSSYNEQF
v_call: TRBV3-1; j_call: .; cdr3_aa: ASSQVNYGPYEQY
v_call: TRBV27; j_call: TRBJ1-6; cdr3_aa: ASSATAHNSPLH
v_call: TRBV15; j_call: TRBJ2-5; cdr3_aa: ATSRDRAETQY
v_call: TRBV4-3; j_call: TRBJ2-1; cdr3_aa: ASSLTSGGAFYNEQF
v_call: TRBV4-1; j_call: TRBJ1-1; cdr3_aa: ASSQDPGTKNTEAF
v_call: TRBV6-2/TRBV6-3; j_call: TRBJ1-5; cdr3_aa: ASSYSRANQPQH
v_call: TRBV21-1; j_call: TRBJ2-3; cdr3_aa: ASSPRRDRKGFDTDTQY
v_call: TRBV19; j_call: TRBJ2-7; cdr3_aa: ASSIGQGAYEQY
v_call: TRBV7-9; j_call: .; cdr3_aa: ASSLYIAGSSYEQY
v_call: TRBV20-1; j_call: TRBJ2-1; cdr3_aa: SARDRRGGPLSEQF
v_call: TRBV7-9; j_call: TRBJ2-7; cdr3_aa: ASSLKVRGNEQY
v_call: TRBV28; j_call: TRBJ2-3; cdr3_aa: ASSSPGLMDTDTQY
v_call: TRBV6-6; j_call: TRBJ1-6; cdr3_aa: ASSRPGGAENSPLH
v_call: TRBV20-1; j_call: TRBJ2-1; cdr3_aa: SASGGLAGTNEQF
v_call: TRBV15; j_call: TRBJ2-5; cdr3_aa: ATSRDLIETQY
v_call: TRBV7-9; j_call: TRBJ1-1; cdr3_aa: ASSGQKGGTEAF
v_call: TRBV29-1; j_call: TRBJ2-3; cdr3_aa: SAGTSRGNTDTQY
v_call: TRBV28; j_call: TRBJ2-1; cdr3_aa: ASSFFDRVYNEQF